What follows are 29 T cell receptor beta chains derived from one specimen sequenced in a study of T cells in Graves' hyperthyroidism and ophthalmopathy. RNA transcripts gave rise to amplified TCR beta CDR3 regions. HTBI primers drove first-round RT-PCR of the TCR CDR3. A single record per CDR3 protein comes from TCRdb applying MiXCR to the multiplex PCR reads. The repertoire has about 570,000 distinct CDR3 sequences, 40% to 55% of them found once; the top ten carry around 17%. The specimen was peripheral blood or thyroid tissue (not recorded which). Every receptor here comes from an adult woman with Graves' disease, either hyperthyroidism or ophthalmopathy (not recorded which).

The V and J genes are TRBV10-3 and TRBJ1-2, with TRBD1 as a possible D gene (5 bases). V gave up 7 bases and J gave up 4 bases, with 13 bases separating them. From germline, CDR1 is ENHRY and CDR2 SYGVKD. The CDR3 extends over 13 amino acids. The CDR3 bases are TGTGCCATCAACTCCGGGACCCTCTATGGCTACACCTTC. Translated: CAINSGTLYGYTF.

This clonotype was detected ten times or more. V usage is TRBV19 and J usage is TRBJ1-1; weak D call: TRBD1 (6 bases). Trimming left V 3 bases short and J 11 bases short, with 16 bases between. CDR3 length: 13 amino acids. From germline, CDR1 is LNHDA and CDR2 SQIVND (reference sequence). The CDR3 DNA sequence: TGTGCCAGTAGTATTATTGGAGGACAGTGGGCTTTCTTT. Amino acid sequence: CASSIIGGQWAFF.

A note on this clonotype: Being one base from a much bigger clone, this may be a read error. This rearrangement joins TRBV6-1 to TRBJ1-5; 7 bases align to TRBD1. Germline assignment: CDR1 MNHNS and CDR2 SASEGT. The CDR3 sequence is 14 residues long. V trimming: 11 bases; J trimming: 7 bases; junction bases outside the gene matches: 14. CDR3 DNA: TGTGCCGGCAATAGACAGGGAGGTAACCAGCCCCAGCATTTT. This encodes CAGNRQGGNQPQHF.

The chain combines TRBV10-2 with TRBJ2-2, with D maybe TRBD1 (6 bases). The CDR3 loop spans 15 amino acids. Germline CDR1 reads WSHSY; CDR2 reads SAAADI. The V end lost 2 bases, the J end lost 4 bases, and 11 bases lay between the germline ends. CDR3 loop: CASSEVRGFTGELFF. The CDR3 nucleotides read TGCGCCAGCAGTGAGGTTAGGGGGTTCACCGGGGAGCTGTTTTTT.

This clonotype was observed a handful of times. The rearrangement links TRBV24-1 to TRBJ1-4, with 8 bases aligning to TRBD1. The CDR3 is 11 residues long. Germline CDR1 reads KGHDR; CDR2 reads SFDVKD. V was clipped by 10 bases and J by 8 bases; unmatched bases: 2. The CDR3 sequence: CATGQGEKLFF. CDR3 coding DNA: TGTGCCACAGGACAGGGAGAAAAACTGTTTTTT.

In regard to this clonotype: At one end the junction does not follow the germline gene, possibly because of a read error. CDR3 in amino acids: CASSIDRGGLAVRHF. For the CDR3, the DNA is TGTGCCAGTAGTATAGATCGGGGCGGACTAGCTGTCAGGCATTTT. The chain couples TRBV19 to TRBJ2-3; 8 bases map to TRBD2. Per germline, CDR1 LNHDA and CDR2 SQIVND (reference sequence). CDR3 length: 15 residues.

This chain uses TRBV7-6 with TRBJ1-1; a possible D gene is TRBD1 (5 bases). The V gene's germline CDR1 is SGHVS and CDR2 FNYEAQ. This CDR3 contains 14 residues. V was clipped by 0 bases and J by 4 bases, with 9 bases between them. The CDR3: CASSLAGAPTEAFF. The CDR3 DNA follows: TGTGCCAGCAGCTTAGCCGGGGCCCCCACTGAAGCTTTCTTT.

This clonotype was detected a few times. V gene TRBV6-6 combines with J gene TRBJ2-3; D is ambiguous. Germline V gene sequence: CDR1 MNHNY, CDR2 SVGAGI (reference sequence). V gave up 7 bases and J gave up 2 bases, with 13 bases separating them. The CDR3 totals 14 residues. The CDR3 loop reads CASTLKRATDTQYF. The CDR3, as DNA: TGTGCCAGCACCCTGAAGCGAGCCACAGATACGCAGTATTTT.

Comment on this clonotype: No conserved phenylalanine or tryptophan is present at the end of the CDR3, so a read error is the likely explanation. The limits of the CDR3 on the DNA are not certain, so only TCRdb's listed CDR3 is given. The chain uses TRBV12-3 or TRBV12-4 and TRBJ1-4. The CDR3 has 9 residues if both end residues are counted. The CDR3 spells CAGGFSSVP.

V and J are TRBV7-9 and TRBJ1-5, with D perhaps matching TRBD1 (5 bases). The CDR3 is 15 amino acids. Trimming removed 1 base at V and 6 bases at J, with 13 bases between. Germline CDR1 and CDR2: SEHNR and FQNEAQ (reference sequence). CDR3 bases: TGTGCCAGCAGCTTAGTACCGGGGGTAGGTCAGCCCCAGCATTTT. It is translated as CASSLVPGVGQPQHF.

As regards this clonotype: The junction departs from the called germline gene at one end, perhaps through a read error. The V and J genes are TRBV7-8 and TRBJ1-2; D remains unclear. Germline CDR1 is SGHVS and CDR2 is FQNEAQ. The CDR3 runs 12 residues. The CDR3 DNA is TGTGCCAGCAGCCCTCTAGTGCTTGGCCACACCTTC. This translates into CASSPLVLGHTF.

At least ten counts were recorded for this clonotype. V gene TRBV10-3 combines with J gene TRBJ2-7, with D possibly being TRBD1 (6 bases). The CDR3 totals 14 residues. CDR1 ENHRY and CDR2 SYGVKD come from the germline V gene. Trimming took 6 bases from V and 4 from J, leaving 16 bases between them. In DNA, the CDR3 is TGTGCCATCAGGGAGACAGGATTTCGTTACGAGCAGTACTTC. Its translation is CAIRETGFRYEQYF.

The chain couples TRBV29-1 to TRBJ1-1; a possible D gene is TRBD1 (5 bases). V shed 6 bases and J shed 8 bases, with 25 bases lying between them. CDR3 length: 15 residues. The V gene's germline CDR1 is SQVTM and CDR2 ANQGSEA. The CDR3 loop reads CSVVARGVGKVEAFF. As DNA, the CDR3 is TGCAGCGTGGTGGCCCGGGGGGTAGGTAAAGTGGAAGCTTTCTTT.

As to this clonotype: Mismatch with germline at one junction end may stem from a read error. The V gene is TRBV14, the J gene TRBJ1-1; a possible D gene is TRBD1 (5 bases). The length of the CDR3 is 14 residues. The germline CDR1 and CDR2 sequences are SGHDN and FVKESK. This CDR3 reads CASSLGVVNTEAFF. The CDR3 DNA reads TGTGCCAGCAGCTTAGGGGTCGTGAACACCGAAGCTTTCTTT.

This clonotype occurred many times. This rearrangement joins TRBV7-3 to TRBJ2-5, with TRBD1 matching 8 bases. V lost 3 bases to trimming and J lost 5 bases; unmatched junction nucleotides: 8. Germline V lookup: CDR1 SGHTA, CDR2 FQGTGA. CDR3 length: 15 amino acids. The CDR3 region has the DNA TGTGCCAGCAGCTTCGCAGGGGGCTCTATGGAGACCCAGTACTTC. Translating it yields CASSFAGGSMETQYF. Filled out from reference TRBV7-3 and TRBJ2-5, the complete variable domain reads GAGVSQTPSNKVTEKGKYVELRCDPISGHTALYWYRQSLGQGPEFLIYFQGTGAADDSGLPNDRFFAVRPEGSVSTLKIQRTERGDSAVYLCASSFAGGSMETQYFGPGTRLLVL.

On this clonotype itself: At one of its ends the junction is not consistent with the germline gene, which may arise from a read error. This chain links TRBV28 with TRBJ2-5; 7 bases align to TRBD2. Germline loops: CDR1 MDHEN, CDR2 SYDVKM. The CDR3 length is 12 residues. The CDR3 coding sequence is TGTGCCAGCAGTTCGGGGGGAGAGTCCCAGTACTTC. As protein: CASSSGGESQYF.

The sample holds many counts of this clonotype. The chain has TRBV11-2 and TRBJ2-5, with TRBD2 matching over 7 bases. V lost 5 bases, J lost 6 bases, and 15 bases stayed unmatched. This CDR3 contains 16 residues. CDR1 and CDR2 from the germline V gene are SGHAT and FQNNGV. Written as DNA, the CDR3 is TGTGCCAGCAGCCCCTCGCCGGCGGGAGCTTCAAAGACCCAGTACTTC. This codes for CASSPSPAGASKTQYF. The full variable domain, its missing parts supplied by reference TRBV11-2 and TRBJ2-5, is EAGVAQSPRYKIIEKRQSVAFWCNPISGHATLYWYQQILGQGPKLLIQFQNNGVVDDSQLPKDRFSAERLKGVDSTLKIQPAKLEDSAVYLCASSPSPAGASKTQYFGPGTRLLVL.

This clonotype was seen repeatedly, ten times or more. The chain is built from TRBV7-9 and TRBJ1-1; D not resolved. Germline CDR1 is SEHNR and CDR2 is FQNEAQ (reference sequence). The CDR3 contains 17 residues. V was clipped by 2 bases and J by 1 base, with 17 bases between them. For the CDR3, the DNA is TGTGCCAGCAGCTTATTCGAGGTTGTTAGGTCGAACACTGAAGCTTTCTTT. It translates to CASSLFEVVRSNTEAFF.

This clonotype showed up many times. V is TRBV12-3 or TRBV12-4 and J is TRBJ2-7; TRBD1 agrees at 7 bases. The CDR3 is 15 residues long. The V segment lost 7 bases and the J segment 3 bases; nucleotides outside the gene matches: 12. The CDR3 reads CASTPTQHRGYEQYF. CDR3 coding DNA: TGTGCCAGCACCCCGACCCAACACAGGGGCTACGAGCAGTACTTC.

This sequence joins TRBV28 and TRBJ2-5; 7 nucleotides match TRBD2. CDR1 MDHEN and CDR2 SYDVKM come from the germline V gene. The junction had 9 bases not matched to a gene; V was cut back by 3 bases and J by 5 bases. This CDR3 has 15 amino acids. CDR3 bases: TGTGCCAGCAGTTTCCTAGCGGTGTCGTCGGAGACCCAGTACTTC. Translated, it gives CASSFLAVSSETQYF. The full variable domain, in which reference TRBV28 and TRBJ2-5 provide the parts outside the CDR3, is DVKVTQSSRYLVKRTGEKVFLECVQDMDHENMFWYRQDPGLGLRLIYFSYDVKMKEKGDIPEGYSVSREKKERFSLILESASTNQTSMYLCASSFLAVSSETQYFGPGTRLLVL.

This clonotype was seen many times. The chain's CDR3 is CSASLQGRDGYTF. For the CDR3, the DNA is TGCAGTGCTAGTCTACAGGGTAGGGATGGCTACACCTTC. The gene calls are TRBV20-1 and TRBJ1-2; D may be TRBD1 (6 bases). Trimming took off 3 bases at V and 6 bases at J, with 14 bases between the two ends. CDR3 length: 13 amino acids. Germline V gene data show CDR1 as DFQATT and CDR2 as SNEGSKA (reference sequence).

The chain joins TRBV29-1 to TRBJ1-2; the D gene is possibly TRBD1 (5 bases). V was pared by 1 base and J by 4 bases, with 7 bases between. This CDR3 contains 12 residues. The germline V gene encodes CDR1 SQVTM and CDR2 ANQGSEA. The DNA of the CDR3 is TGCAGCGTTGAAGCAACAGGCTATGGCTACACCTTC. It specifies CSVEATGYGYTF.

The J gene is TRBJ2-7, the V gene TRBV19; no reliable D call. V was shortened by 3 bases and J by 5 bases, with 11 bases between the two germline ends. The CDR3 has 13 residues. Per germline, CDR1 LNHDA and CDR2 SQIVND (reference sequence). CDR3 sequence reads: CASSIPGFHEQYF. The DNA for the CDR3 is TGTGCCAGTAGTATTCCAGGATTCCACGAGCAGTACTTC.

This clonotype came up once. The chain is built from TRBV15 and TRBJ1-2, with TRBD1 matching 10 bases. Per germline, CDR1 LNHNV and CDR2 YYDKDF (reference sequence). V lost 0 bases to trimming and J lost 7 bases; unmatched junction nucleotides: 8. The CDR3 length is 16 residues. The CDR3 sequence: CATSRDSGQGVGGYTF. CDR3 in DNA: TGTGCCACCAGCAGAGATAGCGGACAGGGGGTTGGTGGCTACACCTTC.

This chain links TRBV10-3 with TRBJ1-2, with 7 positions matching TRBD1. The length of the CDR3 is 13 residues. Unmatched junction bases numbered 5, after V lost 6 bases and J lost 4 bases. Germline CDR1 reads ENHRY; CDR2 reads SYGVKD. The CDR3 loop reads CAISRGSGYGYTF. CDR3 DNA: TGTGCCATCAGCAGGGGGTCGGGCTATGGCTACACCTTC.

This clonotype was seen at least ten times. This chain connects TRBV11-2 to TRBJ1-1; D gene uncertain. Trimming stripped 5 bases from V and 4 bases from J, with 14 bases between. CDR3 size: 14 residues. CDR1 is SGHAT, CDR2 FQNNGV, per germline. CDR3 sequence reads: CASSATDAGTEAFF. In nucleotides, the CDR3 is TGTGCCAGCAGCGCGACCGATGCGGGCACTGAAGCTTTCTTT.

This clonotype has at least ten counts. V is TRBV7-9 and J is TRBJ2-7; D might be TRBD1 (5 bases). Trimming cost V 0 bases and J 2 bases, with 8 bases left between them. The CDR3 has 14 residues. Per germline, CDR1 SEHNR and CDR2 FQNEAQ (reference sequence). Here the CDR3 DNA reads TGTGCCAGCAGCTTAGCGGCCAGGGCCTACGAGCAGTACTTC. Translated: CASSLAARAYEQYF.

The CDR3 nucleotides are TGTGCCAGCAGCAGACCCGGGACAGGTTACAATGAGCAGTTCTTC. Its protein product is CASSRPGTGYNEQFF. This chain connects TRBV9 to TRBJ2-1; TRBD1 agrees at 8 bases. This CDR3 has 15 amino acids. The J segment lost 4 bases and the V segment lost 4 bases, leaving 7 bases of the junction unmatched. Germline V gene data show CDR1 as SGDLS and CDR2 as YYNGEE.

This clonotype was detected many times. The chain links TRBV9 to TRBJ1-1; D is uncertain. Per the germline V gene, CDR1 is SGDLS and CDR2 is YYNGEE. CDR3 length equals 12 residues. The V gene lost 3 bases and the J gene lost 1 base, with 4 bases spanning the gap. CDR3 residues: CASSAKNTEAFF. The CDR3 DNA reads as TGTGCCAGCAGCGCGAAGAACACTGAAGCTTTCTTT.